The rows below give T cell receptor beta chains drawn from one sample of a study of graft-versus-host responses after intestinal transplantation. Using immunoSEQ multiplex PCR, the repertoire was profiled, and TCRdb retains in-frame clones only, with some absent. The table includes about 98,000 clones, 86% detected once. This material consisted of PBMCs, taken 255 days after intestinal transplant. The receptors originated from a human patient who received an intestinal transplant, so some T cells may come from the graft donor. Both conserved end residues are part of each CDR3. Fields, in order: V gene, D gene, J gene, clone size, CDR3 DNA, CDR3 protein. The D gene is left open where the match is weak. Expanded clones are given a class, and other clones once, few, many or no size at all.

v_call: TRBV10-3
d_call: NA
j_call: TRBJ1-2
clone_size: NA
cdr3_nt: TGTGCCATCAGGCCCCCGGAGGGGACTAACTATGGCTACACCTTC
cdr3_aa: CAIRPPEGTNYGYTF

v_call: TRBV11-3
d_call: NA
j_call: TRBJ2-1
clone_size: NA
cdr3_nt: TGTGCCAGCAGCTTAGGGTACAATGAGCAGTTCTTC
cdr3_aa: CASSLGYNEQFF

v_call: TRBV4-2
d_call: NA
j_call: TRBJ2-3
clone_size: once
cdr3_nt: TGTGCCAGCAGCCAAGAGGAGCGGGGCACAGATACGCAGTATTTT
cdr3_aa: CASSQEERGTDTQYF

v_call: TRBV5-4
d_call: TRBD2
j_call: TRBJ2-1
clone_size: once
cdr3_nt: TGTGCCAGCAGCTTAGGCGGGAGGGGCGACAGTGAGCAGTTCTTC
cdr3_aa: CASSLGGRGDSEQFF

v_call: TRBV4-1
d_call: NA
j_call: TRBJ1-5
clone_size: NA
cdr3_nt: TGCGCCAGCAGCCAAGTTGGGGGTTATAGCAATCAGCCCCAGCATTTT
cdr3_aa: CASSQVGGYSNQPQHF

v_call: TRBV6-1
d_call: NA
j_call: TRBJ1-1
clone_size: NA
cdr3_nt: TGTGCCAGCAGTGAAGGTAGGGGGAACACTGAAGCTTTCTTT
cdr3_aa: CASSEGRGNTEAFF

v_call: TRBV7-6
d_call: NA
j_call: TRBJ2-3
clone_size: once
cdr3_nt: TGTGCCAGCAGCCCTGGACGGAGCACAGATACGCAGTATTTT
cdr3_aa: CASSPGRSTDTQYF

v_call: TRBV6-5
d_call: TRBD1
j_call: TRBJ1-2
clone_size: NA
cdr3_nt: TGTGCCAGCAGTTACAGGGGGCACCTCTACACCTTC
cdr3_aa: CASSYRGHLYTF

v_call: TRBV28
d_call: NA
j_call: TRBJ2-3
clone_size: NA
cdr3_nt: TGTGCCAGCCGACCTCCGGGGGATCCAGATACGCAGTATTTT
cdr3_aa: CASRPPGDPDTQYF

v_call: TRBV30
d_call: NA
j_call: TRBJ2-3
clone_size: NA
cdr3_nt: TGTGCCTGGAGACTAGATACGCAGTATTTT
cdr3_aa: CAWRLDTQYF

v_call: TRBV6-4
d_call: NA
j_call: TRBJ2-2
clone_size: once
cdr3_nt: TGTGCCAGCAGGGAGGGGATGAAAAACGGGGAGCTGTTTTTT
cdr3_aa: CASREGMKNGELFF

v_call: TRBV15
d_call: TRBD1
j_call: TRBJ1-1
clone_size: NA
cdr3_nt: TGTGCCACCAGCCCGGGACAGGGGAACACTGAAGCTTTCTTT
cdr3_aa: CATSPGQGNTEAFF